The 31 T cell receptor beta chains listed next were all sequenced from one sample in a study of blood T cell repertoires in COVID-19. Here immunoSEQ multiplex PCR was the method, and the copy in TCRdb shows in-frame clones only, minus some. The repertoire holds around 200,000 clones, with approximately 90% as singletons. Sequenced material: peripheral blood. The receptors here all came from a man between 18 and 35 years old with active or convalescent COVID-19.

This chain uses TRBV18 with TRBJ1-6; 9 bases match TRBD1. The germline V gene encodes CDR1 KGHSH and CDR2 LQKENI. CDR3 length: 15 amino acids. The trim removed 3 bases at V and 9 bases at J, leaving 6 bases unmatched. CDR3 bases: TGTGCCAGCTCACCCCCGACAGGGGGATTTTCACCCCTCCACTTT. The encoded protein is CASSPPTGGFSPLHF.

This sequence joins TRBV15 and TRBJ2-7; 7 bases are shared with TRBD2. CDR3 length: 14 amino acids. Germline V gene sequence: CDR1 LNHNV, CDR2 YYDKDF (reference sequence). Trimming removed 3 bases from V and 2 bases from J; junction bases left unmatched: 4. CDR3 nucleotide sequence: TGTGCCACCAGCAGGGGGGGGTTGCCCTACGAGCAGTACGTC. Residues: CATSRGGLPYEQYV.

The rearrangement links TRBV28 to TRBJ1-2; possibly TRBD1 for D (5 bases). The CDR3 is made up of 14 amino acids. V lost 5 bases to trimming and J lost 2 bases, with 12 bases between them. In germline, CDR1 is MDHEN, CDR2 SYDVKM. DNA of the CDR3: TGTGCCAGCAGTCCGAGGACAAGGAACTATGGCTACACCTTC. Translating it yields CASSPRTRNYGYTF.

This chain links TRBV28 with TRBJ2-1; 8 nucleotides match TRBD2. The junction had 6 bases not matched to a gene; V was cut back by 1 base and J by 10 bases. The CDR3 is 14 residues long. Germline-derived CDR1 and CDR2 are MDHEN and SYDVKM. CDR3 protein: CASSLSGRAAEQFF. As DNA, the CDR3 is TGTGCCAGCAGTTTATCCGGGAGGGCGGCAGAGCAGTTCTTC. Full variable domain (outside the CDR3, taken from reference TRBV28 and TRBJ2-1): DVKVTQSSRYLVKRTGEKVFLECVQDMDHENMFWYRQDPGLGLRLIYFSYDVKMKEKGDIPEGYSVSREKKERFSLILESASTNQTSMYLCASSLSGRAAEQFFGPGTRLTVL.

The rearrangement joins TRBV5-1 to TRBJ1-6; maybe TRBD1 (5 bases). This CDR3 has 15 amino acids. Germline values: CDR1 SGHRS, CDR2 YFSETQ. Trimming took off 5 bases at V and 0 bases at J, with 9 bases between the two ends. CDR3 region: CASRTESSYNSPLHF. CDR3 coding DNA: TGCGCCAGCAGGACAGAAAGCTCCTATAATTCACCCCTCCACTTT.

This rearrangement joins TRBV28 to TRBJ1-2, with unresolved D. V lost 7 bases to trimming and J lost 4 bases, with 13 bases between them. The CDR3 totals 13 residues. Germline V lookup: CDR1 MDHEN, CDR2 SYDVKM. The CDR3 nucleotides are TGTGCCAGCATTCGGGGTATCGGCTATGGCTACACCTTC. This encodes CASIRGIGYGYTF.

This rearrangement joins TRBV6-5 to TRBJ2-7; TRBD1 agrees at 12 bases. Trimming at V came to 6 bases and at J to 4 bases, leaving 4 bases not matched to a gene. Germline lookup yields CDR1 MNHEY and CDR2 SVGAGI. The CDR3 has 14 residues. The CDR3 region is CASRGQGATYEQYV. As DNA, the CDR3 is TGTGCCAGCAGGGGACAGGGGGCAACTTACGAGCAGTACGTC.

The gene calls are TRBV7-3 and TRBJ2-1; TRBD2 matches at 12 bases. J lost 9 bases, V lost 4 bases, and 7 bases had no gene match. Germline lookup yields CDR1 SGHTA and CDR2 FQGTGA. This CDR3 is 15 amino acids long. This chain's CDR3 is CASSSLAGGRGEQFF. Here the CDR3 DNA reads TGTGCCAGCAGCTCGCTAGCGGGAGGGCGCGGTGAGCAGTTCTTC.

This clone was observed a handful of times. The chain combines TRBV27 with TRBJ2-5; tentative D call: TRBD2 (5 bases). V dropped 0 bases and J dropped 5 bases, with 10 bases sitting between them. The CDR3 is 14 residues long. Germline loops: CDR1 MNHEY, CDR2 SMNVEV (reference sequence). CDR3 loop: CASSLSGEGETQYF. The DNA for the CDR3 is TGTGCCAGCAGTTTATCCGGGGAAGGGGAGACCCAGTACTTC.

The V and J genes are TRBV5-8 and TRBJ1-2; tentatively, D is TRBD1 (6 bases). Between the trimmed V and J ends, which lost 5 bases and 4 bases, there was a span of 18 bases. CDR1 is SGHTS and CDR2 is YDEGEE in the germline V gene. There are 15 residues in the CDR3. The CDR3, as DNA: TGTGCCAGCAGTCCGCCACAGGGAAGTTTCTATGGCTACACCTTC. It translates to CASSPPQGSFYGYTF.

The gene calls are TRBV7-9 and TRBJ2-2; D is possibly TRBD2 (5 bases). V lost 1 base to trimming and J lost 4 bases, with 10 bases between them. The CDR3 totals 15 residues. Looked up from germline, CDR1 is SEHNR and CDR2 is FQNEAQ (reference sequence). The CDR3 here is CASSLGAGVTGELFF. CDR3 bases: TGTGCCAGCAGCTTAGGGGCGGGCGTCACCGGGGAGCTGTTTTTT.

V is TRBV4-2 and J is TRBJ2-3, with 8 bases matching TRBD2. The CDR3 is made up of 15 amino acids. CDR1 and CDR2 (germline): LGHNA, YNFKEQ. Unmatched junction bases numbered 10, after V lost 7 bases and J lost 4 bases. CDR3 region: CASTRLAGMADTQYF. Written as DNA, the CDR3 is TGTGCCAGCACACGATTAGCGGGAATGGCAGATACGCAGTATTTT.

The chain couples TRBV29-1 to TRBJ2-7; 7 positions match TRBD2. V was clipped by 4 bases and J by 0 bases; unmatched bases: 3. Per germline, CDR1 SQVTM and CDR2 ANQGSEA. The CDR3 totals 13 residues. This CDR3 is CSVGGGDSYEQYF. For the CDR3, the DNA is TGCAGCGTTGGGGGGGGAGACTCCTACGAGCAGTACTTC.

The V call is TRBV10-2, the J call TRBJ2-7, with 8 bases aligning to TRBD2. V dropped 7 bases and J dropped 5; count of bases not matched to a gene: 10. CDR1 is WSHSY and CDR2 is SAAADI in the germline V gene. The CDR3 totals 14 residues. DNA for the CDR3: TGCGCCAGCACGATACCGGGACTAGTCCACGAGCAGTACTTC. It encodes CASTIPGLVHEQYF.

The rearrangement links TRBV6-5 to TRBJ2-1; D might be TRBD2 (5 bases). This CDR3 has 14 amino acids. V was shortened by 2 bases and J by 1 base, with 6 bases between the two germline ends. Germline V gene lookup returns CDR1 MNHEY and CDR2 SVGAGI. The CDR3 protein is CASSYAGSYNEQFF. CDR3 sequence (DNA): TGTGCCAGCAGTTACGCGGGTTCCTACAATGAGCAGTTCTTC.

The sample holds a few counts of this clone. The chain employs TRBV28 and TRBJ1-1; D may be TRBD1 (6 bases). V shed 8 bases and J shed 1 base, with 17 bases lying between them. There are 15 residues in the CDR3. Germline CDR1 MDHEN, CDR2 SYDVKM. This chain's CDR3 is CASRLGQFTNTEAFF. In nucleotides, the CDR3 is TGTGCCAGCCGCCTCGGACAGTTTACGAACACTGAAGCTTTCTTT. The full variable domain, completed using reference TRBV28 and TRBJ1-1, is DVKVTQSSRYLVKRTGEKVFLECVQDMDHENMFWYRQDPGLGLRLIYFSYDVKMKEKGDIPEGYSVSREKKERFSLILESASTNQTSMYLCASRLGQFTNTEAFFGQGTRLTVV.

The chain employs TRBV27 and TRBJ2-3, with 8 bases identical to TRBD1. Trimming took 0 bases from V and 6 from J; bases not matched to a gene: 8. CDR1 is MNHEY and CDR2 is SMNVEV in the germline V gene (reference sequence). This CDR3 is 16 amino acids long. CDR3 nucleotides: TGTGCCAGCAGTTTATCGGACAGGGCTGGACGTGATACGCAGTATTTT. This sequence encodes CASSLSDRAGRDTQYF.

Concerning this clone: The same CDR3 can be traced to other DNA sequences in this sample. The chain is built from TRBV9 and TRBJ1-5; 8 positions agree with TRBD1. The germline V gene encodes CDR1 SGDLS and CDR2 YYNGEE. After removal of 0 bases from V and 1 base from J, the junction contained 0 bases not matched to a gene. This CDR3 comprises 15 residues. The CDR3 here is CASSVGQGSNQPQHF. The CDR3 bases are TGTGCCAGCAGCGTAGGACAGGGGAGCAATCAGCCCCAGCATTTT. Using reference TRBV9 and TRBJ1-5 for the parts outside the CDR3, the full variable domain is DSGVTQTPKHLITATGQRVTLRCSPRSGDLSVYWYQQSLDQGLQFLIQYYNGEERAKGNILERFSAQQFPDLHSELNLSSLELGDSALYFCASSVGQGSNQPQHFGDGTRLSIL.

This chain joins TRBV6-5 and TRBJ1-1; D is ambiguous. Trimming removed 10 bases from V and 7 bases from J, with 10 bases in between. The CDR3 runs 10 residues. CDR1 and CDR2 from the germline V gene are MNHEY and SVGAGI. The CDR3, as DNA: TGTGCCACCCACTACGGTGAAGCTTTCTTT. It yields the protein CATHYGEAFF.

The V gene is TRBV27, the J gene TRBJ2-1, with 9 bases fitting TRBD2. Germline V lookup: CDR1 MNHEY, CDR2 SMNVEV (reference sequence). The J segment lost 9 bases and the V segment lost 6 bases, leaving 15 bases of the junction unmatched. CDR3 length equals 16 residues. CDR3 DNA sequence: TGTGCCAGCAGCTCGCCTGGCGGGAGGGCCGTTGGTGAGCAGTTCTTC. Its translation: CASSSPGGRAVGEQFF.

The V and J genes are TRBV6-1 and TRBJ2-3; no firm D call. CDR1 is MNHNS and CDR2 is SASEGT in the germline V gene. Trimming shortened V by 2 bases and J by 1 base, and 7 bases separated the two germline ends. The CDR3 consists of 14 residues. The chain's CDR3 is CASSEYPGTDTQYF. The CDR3, as DNA: TGTGCCAGCAGTGAATACCCGGGCACAGATACGCAGTATTTT.

The chain has TRBV28 and TRBJ1-5; no clear D gene. Germline values: CDR1 MDHEN, CDR2 SYDVKM. The V end was cut by 0 bases, the J end by 1 base, with 4 bases between. The length of the CDR3 is 14 residues. Here the CDR3 DNA reads TGTGCCAGCAGTTTATGGGAGAGCAATCAGCCCCAGCATTTT. This gives the protein CASSLWESNQPQHF.

The genes are TRBV28 and TRBJ1-4; D not certain. The length of the CDR3 is 12 residues. Per the germline V gene, CDR1 is MDHEN and CDR2 is SYDVKM. V lost 4 bases to trimming and J lost 5 bases, with 5 bases between them. The CDR3 bases are TGTGCCAGCAGTTCCCAAAATGAAAAACTGTTTTTT. Translating it yields CASSSQNEKLFF.

The rearrangement uses TRBV2 and TRBJ2-7; D ambiguous. Trimming removed 8 bases at V and 4 bases at J, with 6 bases between. Looked up from germline, CDR1 is SNHLY and CDR2 is FYNNEI. The CDR3 has 10 residues. For the CDR3, the DNA is TGTGCCAGCCGGTCTTACGAGCAGTACTTC. Translation: CASRSYEQYF.

J is TRBJ1-6 and V is TRBV28; no reliable D call. Germline CDR1 and CDR2: MDHEN and SYDVKM. The CDR3 runs 13 residues. V was cut by 3 bases and J by 10 bases, with 10 bases left in between. CDR3 loop: CASSFMGRSPLHF. CDR3 coding DNA: TGTGCCAGCAGTTTCATGGGGAGATCACCCCTCCACTTT.

The genes are TRBV30 and TRBJ2-1, with 13 bases matching TRBD2. Germline CDR1 reads GTSNPN; CDR2 reads SVGIG (reference sequence). V was clipped by 0 bases and J by 6 bases; unmatched bases: 2. The CDR3 has 15 amino acids. The CDR3 loop is CAWSVGLAGVNEQFF. DNA for the CDR3: TGTGCCTGGAGTGTAGGACTAGCGGGAGTCAATGAGCAGTTCTTC. The entire variable domain, with the rest obtained from reference TRBV30 and TRBJ2-1, is as follows: SQTIHQWPATLVQPVGSPLSLECTVEGTSNPNLYWYRQAAGRGLQLLFYSVGIGQISSEVPQNLSASRPQDRQFILSSKKLLLSDSGFYLCAWSVGLAGVNEQFFGPGTRLTVL.

The chain carries TRBV29-1 and TRBJ2-1, with D possibly matching TRBD1 (5 bases). V lost 0 bases and J lost 4, with 16 bases in between. The CDR3 sequence is 16 residues long. Germline-derived CDR1 and CDR2 are SQVTM and ANQGSEA. The CDR3 here is CSVEEGQGPVYNEQFF. The DNA for the CDR3 is TGCAGCGTTGAAGAGGGGCAGGGCCCGGTATACAATGAGCAGTTCTTC.

V and J are TRBV20-1 and TRBJ2-1; TRBD2 might be the D (6 bases). The CDR3 length is 14 residues. With 3 bases removed from V and 0 bases from J, the gap between germline ends came to 9 bases. The germline V gene encodes CDR1 DFQATT and CDR2 SNEGSKA (reference sequence). The CDR3 DNA follows: TGCAGTGCTAGTCGGGGGAGCTCCTACAATGAGCAGTTCTTC. This sequence encodes CSASRGSSYNEQFF.

As DNA, the CDR3 is TGTGCCAGCATCCCGACTGGGAGGAATGAGCAGTTCTTC. Translating gives CASIPTGRNEQFF. The chain links TRBV6-5 to TRBJ2-1; maybe TRBD2 (6 bases). The length of the CDR3 is 13 residues. The V end lost 7 bases, the J end lost 7 bases, and 14 bases lay between the germline ends. Germline V gene lookup returns CDR1 MNHEY and CDR2 SVGAGI.

This chain links TRBV7-8 with TRBJ2-7; 13 bases are shared with TRBD2. The CDR3 covers 19 residues. The ends lost 0 bases at V and 0 bases at J; junction bases unmatched: 8. Germline V gives CDR1 SGHVS, CDR2 FQNEAQ. Written as DNA, the CDR3 is TGTGCCAGCAGCTTAGCTGTAATGACTAGCGGGAGGTTCTCCTACGAGCAGTACTTC. Translating it yields CASSLAVMTSGRFSYEQYF.

The gene calls are TRBV7-2 and TRBJ1-4; maybe TRBD1 (6 bases). Trimming left V 3 bases short and J 9 bases short, with 8 bases between. From germline, CDR1 is SGHTA and CDR2 FQGNSA. The CDR3 length is 12 residues. The CDR3 DNA is TGTGCCAGCAGCTTTACAGGGCAAAAACTGTTTTTT. Protein product: CASSFTGQKLFF.